The rows below give T cell receptor beta chains drawn from one sample of a study of cytomegalovirus exposure and HLA in healthy donors. Generated by immunoSEQ multiplex PCR, the TCRdb table keeps only in-frame clones and is missing some. The sample has tens of thousands of clones, 67% seen once. The specimen sequenced was PBMCs. Every receptor here comes from a woman aged 45-65 years in good health and CMV-seropositive. Both conserved end residues are part of each CDR3. The D gene is left open where the match is weak. Clone size, where shown, is once, few, many, or a class for clones that have expanded.

clone_size j_call cdr3_length d_call v_call cdr3_nt cdr3_aa
NA TRBJ1-4 15 NA TRBV6-5 TGTGCCAGCAGTCCCTTAAAGGGGAAGGGAGAAAAACTGTTTTTT CASSPLKGKGEKLFF
once TRBJ1-5 13 NA TRBV6-5 TGTGCCAGCAGTCCCTATAGCAATCAGCCCCAGCATTTT CASSPYSNQPQHF
few TRBJ1-1 15 NA TRBV5-1 TGCGCCAGCAGCCCGTCTTTAGGGGCCGGCACTGAAGCTTTCTTT CASSPSLGAGTEAFF
NA TRBJ2-3 15 TRBD2 TRBV11-3 TGTGCCAGCAGCTCCGGGACTAGCGGGGCCGATACGCAGTATTTT CASSSGTSGADTQYF
NA TRBJ2-3 16 NA TRBV19 TGTGCCAGTAGTATCGGTTTAGCGAGGGGGACAGATACGCAGTATTTT CASSIGLARGTDTQYF
NA TRBJ1-1 12 TRBD1 TRBV6-5 TGTGCCAGCAGTCCCGGGACAGGGAACGCTTTCTTT CASSPGTGNAFF
medium-sized TRBJ2-7 18 TRBD2 TRBV5-1 TGCGCCAGCAGCTTGCCACTAGCGGGGGGGCCTGAGATCTACGAGCAGTACTTC CASSLPLAGGPEIYEQYF
NA TRBJ1-5 13 NA TRBV6-6 TGTGCCAGCGGCCGACAGGGCAATCAGCCCCAGCATTTT CASGRQGNQPQHF
NA TRBJ1-2 11 NA TRBV2 TGTGCCAGGCCAGGTCGTAGGGGCTACACCTTC CARPGRRGYTF
NA TRBJ2-1 13 NA TRBV6-6 TGTGCCAGCAGGCCGGACACCCTCAATGAGCAGTTCTTC CASRPDTLNEQFF
few TRBJ2-3 16 TRBD1 TRBV6-1 TGTGCCAGCAGTGAAAACCCCGGGACAGGGAAAGATACGCAGTATTTT CASSENPGTGKDTQYF
NA TRBJ2-3 15 TRBD1 TRBV5-1 TGCGCCAGCAGCTCTCAAGGACAGGGGGCAGATACGCAGTATTTT CASSSQGQGADTQYF
NA TRBJ2-2 15 NA TRBV10-3 TGTGCCCACGGAGCAGGGGTTGGCGACACCGGGGAGCTGTTTTTT CAHGAGVGDTGELFF
NA TRBJ1-2 15 NA TRBV6-6 TGTGCCAGCAGTTACGCACGAGGGGGGGGGCATGGCTACACCTTC CASSYARGGGHGYTF
NA TRBJ2-5 14 TRBD2 TRBV9 TGTGCCAGCAGCGTCGCGGGGGGGCTGGAGACCCAGTACTTC CASSVAGGLETQYF
once TRBJ2-1 14 TRBD2 TRBV10-3 TGTGCCATCAGGGGTAGCGGGGGGGCTGTTGAGCAGTTCTTC CAIRGSGGAVEQFF
few TRBJ1-6 16 NA TRBV30 TGTGCCTGGAGCGACATCTCTGGCTCCTATAATTCACCCCTCCACTTT CAWSDISGSYNSPLHF
NA TRBJ2-7 15 NA TRBV5-1 TGCGCCAGCTCGACCCGGGGGGCGGTCCCCTCCGAGCAGTACTTC CASSTRGAVPSEQYF
NA TRBJ2-7 14 TRBD1 TRBV9 TGTGCCAGCAGCGTATCCGACAGGGGGTGGGAGCAGTACTTC CASSVSDRGWEQYF
NA TRBJ2-5 14 NA TRBV14 TGTGCCAGCAGCCCCCGGGGGATCCAAGAGACCCAGTACTTC CASSPRGIQETQYF
NA TRBJ2-1 16 NA TRBV7-6 TGTGCCAGCAGCTTAGGGATCCGGACAGAGTACAATGAGCAGTTCTTC CASSLGIRTEYNEQFF
once TRBJ1-1 14 NA TRBV13 TGTGCCACCAAAAGTAAGGGGTTGGGCACTGAAGCTTTCTTT CATKSKGLGTEAFF
few TRBJ1-5 16 TRBD1 TRBV7-3 TGTGCCAGCAGCTTAAATTTCGGGACAGCCCCTTTACCCCAGCATTTT CASSLNFGTAPLPQHF
few TRBJ2-3 15 TRBD2 TRBV6-4 TGTGCCAGCAGTGTCGGCGGGGGTTTAGCAGATACGCAGTATTTT CASSVGGGLADTQYF
NA TRBJ1-6 13 NA TRBV25-1 TGTGCCAGCAATAAGGGGAGGGATTCACCCCTCCACTTT CASNKGRDSPLHF
NA TRBJ2-5 14 NA TRBV5-4 TGTGCCAGCAGCCGGACTGTCTTCCAAGAGACCCAGTACTTC CASSRTVFQETQYF
NA TRBJ1-6 15 TRBD1 TRBV2 TGTGCCAGTCAGAAGGGACAGGGACAGAACTCACCCCTCCACTTT CASQKGQGQNSPLHF
NA TRBJ1-2 11 NA TRBV20-1 TGCAGTGCTAGTGTACGGTATGGCTACACCTTC CSASVRYGYTF
NA TRBJ1-3 17 NA TRBV9 TGTGCCAGCAGCGCCCCCTCAGGGGAACCGTCTGGAAACACCATATATTTT CASSAPSGEPSGNTIYF
NA TRBJ2-2 15 NA TRBV6-4 TGTGCCAGCAGTGAAATCGGGGGATATAACGGGGAGCTGTTTTTT CASSEIGGYNGELFF
NA TRBJ1-3 17 TRBD1 TRBV29-1 TGCAGCGTTGGTTGTGGACAGGGGCCCTCTCTGGGAAACACCATATATTTT CSVGCGQGPSLGNTIYF
NA TRBJ2-2 15 TRBD2 TRBV9 TGTGCCAGCAGCGTTAGCGGGGGGAACACCGGGGAGCTGTTTTTT CASSVSGGNTGELFF
NA TRBJ2-3 14 TRBD1 TRBV11-3 TGTGCCAGCAGCCGGGGACAGAGCACAGATACGCAGTATTTT CASSRGQSTDTQYF
once TRBJ1-5 14 NA TRBV28 TGTGCCAGCAGTTTAGGGGCGGCAAATCAGCCCCAGCATTTT CASSLGAANQPQHF
NA TRBJ1-3 15 NA TRBV5-1 TGCGCCAGCAGCCAAACAGGTCTCTCTGGAAACACCATATATTTT CASSQTGLSGNTIYF
NA TRBJ2-1 15 NA TRBV4-2 TGTGCCAGCAGCCAAGATCTCGCCGCTATCAATGAGCAGTTCTTC CASSQDLAAINEQFF
medium-sized TRBJ1-2 14 TRBD1 TRBV28 TGTGCCAGCACCATCCCTGGGGGACAGAGTGGCTACACCTTC CASTIPGGQSGYTF
NA TRBJ2-3 15 NA TRBV18 TGTGCCAGCTCACGTACAGCAGGGCACACAGATACGCAGTATTTT CASSRTAGHTDTQYF
NA TRBJ2-7 15 TRBD2 TRBV6-6 TGTGCCAGCAGTTACTCTAGCGGGGTCCGTATCGAGCAGTACTTC CASSYSSGVRIEQYF
NA TRBJ2-3 16 TRBD2 TRBV5-6 TGTGCCAGCAGCTTGGCCCGGGACTATAGGACAGATACGCAGTATTTT CASSLARDYRTDTQYF
NA TRBJ1-1 15 TRBD1 TRBV9 TGTGCCAGCAGCCTCCGGACAGGGGGCATGACTGAAGCTTTCTTT CASSLRTGGMTEAFF
NA TRBJ1-5 16 NA TRBV2 TGTGCCAGCAGTGATCAGGGAGGTGTAGACAATCAGCCCCAGCATTTT CASSDQGGVDNQPQHF
many TRBJ1-1 13 NA TRBV6-1 TGTGCCAGCAGTGAGCGAGAGAGCACTGAAGCTTTCTTT CASSERESTEAFF
NA TRBJ1-2 15 TRBD1 TRBV4-1 TGCGCCAGCAGCCAAGATGACAGGGGGCGCGGAGGCTACACCTTC CASSQDDRGRGGYTF
NA TRBJ2-1 13 TRBD2 TRBV7-9 TGTGCCAGCAGCTTACGAGATCCAGCGGGGCCATTCTTC CASSLRDPAGPFF
NA TRBJ1-4 16 NA TRBV7-2 TGTGCCAGCAGCCGTATGACCGGGGGGGGGAATGAAAAACTGTTTTTT CASSRMTGGGNEKLFF
NA TRBJ2-7 15 TRBD1 TRBV14 TGTGCCAGCAGCCCCGCGGACAGGGTGTACGTAGAGCAGTACTTC CASSPADRVYVEQYF
NA TRBJ1-5 13 TRBD1 TRBV10-2 TGCGCCAGCAGCAGACAGGGCACCCAGCCCCAGCATTTT CASSRQGTQPQHF
NA TRBJ1-4 15 TRBD1 TRBV5-1 TGCGCCAGCAGCTCGTACGGGACAGTTAATGAAAAACTGTTTTTT CASSSYGTVNEKLFF
NA TRBJ1-1 18 TRBD1 TRBV18 TGTGCCAGCTCACCGTTAGGGGCCCCGGGACAGCAGAACACTGAAGCTTTCTTT CASSPLGAPGQQNTEAFF
once TRBJ1-1 14 NA TRBV6-6 TGTGCCAGCAGTGAGGCCACAGGATCCACTGAAGCTTTCTTT CASSEATGSTEAFF
NA TRBJ1-2 14 TRBD1 TRBV27 TGTGCCAGCAGTCAACAGGGGATTAACTATGGCTACACCTTC CASSQQGINYGYTF
NA TRBJ1-1 15 TRBD1 TRBV6-1 TGTGCCAGCAGGGGTTTGACAGGGGGCATGACTGAAGCTTTCTTT CASRGLTGGMTEAFF
NA TRBJ1-2 15 NA TRBV2 TGTGCCAGCAGTGAAGGTCACAGGGCCAACTATGGCTACACCTTC CASSEGHRANYGYTF
few TRBJ1-4 17 TRBD1 TRBV2 TGTGCCAGCAGTGTTGCACAGGGGGCTGCAACTAATGAAAAACTGTTTTTT CASSVAQGAATNEKLFF
NA TRBJ2-1 15 NA TRBV5-4 TGTGCCAGCAGCTTGGTAGGGGGGGGGCCGAATGAGCAGTTCTTC CASSLVGGGPNEQFF
few TRBJ1-6 17 TRBD1 TRBV10-2 TGCGCCAGCAGTTCTCAAACCGGGACAGGGGATAGGTCACCCCTCCACTTT CASSSQTGTGDRSPLHF
medium-sized TRBJ1-5 12 NA TRBV19 TGTGCCAGTAGTAATCCGGGGGGGCCCCAGCATTTT CASSNPGGPQHF
NA TRBJ1-1 13 NA TRBV2 TGTGCCAGCAGGCTAGGGGCTGGCACTGAAGCTTTCTTT CASRLGAGTEAFF